Listed here are 5 T cell receptor beta chains from one sample, sequenced in a study of T cells after posttransplantation cyclophosphamide. Method: immunoSEQ multiplex PCR; TCRdb's copy keeps in-frame clones and lacks some. The data contain about 32,000 clones, 70% to 90% of them singletons. The sample consisted of PBMCs. All receptors come from a woman aged 40-49 years with a blood cancer, CMV-positive, and with a related stem cell donor.

The chain couples TRBV7-2 to TRBJ2-3, with 7 nucleotides matching TRBD1. V lost 6 bases to trimming and J lost 8 bases; unmatched junction nucleotides: 11. There are 14 residues in the CDR3. Per germline, CDR1 SGHTA and CDR2 FQGNSA. Written as DNA, the CDR3 is TGTGCCAGCAGTTCAACAGGGGCAAGGGGTACGCAGTATTTT. Amino acid sequence: CASSSTGARGTQYF.

This chain joins TRBV5-1 and TRBJ2-7; TRBD1 matches at 9 bases. Looked up from germline, CDR1 is SGHRS and CDR2 is YFSETQ. The CDR3 runs to 12 residues. Losses at the gene ends were 4 bases for V and 7 bases for J; bases not matched to a gene: 3. The CDR3 bases are TGCGCCAGCAGCCCCGGGACAGGGGAGCAGTACTTC. Protein product: CASSPGTGEQYF.

This clone occurred a few times. This sequence joins TRBV2 and TRBJ1-2, with a tentative D call TRBD1 (6 bases). V gave up 3 bases and J gave up 3 bases, with 11 bases separating them. Germline V gene lookup returns CDR1 SNHLY and CDR2 FYNNEI. The CDR3 is 14 residues long. CDR3: CASSEGASYYGYTF. CDR3 sequence (DNA): TGTGCCAGCAGTGAGGGGGCCTCCTACTATGGCTACACCTTC. The full variable domain, in which reference TRBV2 and TRBJ1-2 provide the parts outside the CDR3, is EPEVTQTPSHQVTQMGQEVILRCVPISNHLYFYWYRQILGQKVEFLVSFYNNEISEKSEIFDDQFSVERPDGSNFTLKIRSTKLEDSAMYFCASSEGASYYGYTFGSGTRLTVV.

This chain links TRBV6-6 with TRBJ2-7; TRBD1 agrees at 11 bases. CDR1 and CDR2 (germline): MNHNY, SVGAGI (reference sequence). J lost 7 bases, V lost 0 bases, and 5 bases had no gene match. There are 15 residues in the CDR3. The CDR3 sequence is CASSYSRDRGDEQYF. The CDR3 bases are TGTGCCAGCAGTTACTCCCGGGACAGGGGGGATGAGCAGTACTTC.

The chain carries TRBV6-5 and TRBJ1-1; D is undetermined. Between the trimmed V and J ends, which lost 3 bases and 3 bases, there was a span of 17 bases. Germline V gene sequence: CDR1 MNHEY, CDR2 SVGAGI. There are 16 residues in the CDR3. The CDR3 spells CASSYRTEGKDTEAFF. Written as DNA, the CDR3 is TGTGCCAGCAGTTATAGGACGGAGGGTAAGGACACTGAAGCTTTCTTT.